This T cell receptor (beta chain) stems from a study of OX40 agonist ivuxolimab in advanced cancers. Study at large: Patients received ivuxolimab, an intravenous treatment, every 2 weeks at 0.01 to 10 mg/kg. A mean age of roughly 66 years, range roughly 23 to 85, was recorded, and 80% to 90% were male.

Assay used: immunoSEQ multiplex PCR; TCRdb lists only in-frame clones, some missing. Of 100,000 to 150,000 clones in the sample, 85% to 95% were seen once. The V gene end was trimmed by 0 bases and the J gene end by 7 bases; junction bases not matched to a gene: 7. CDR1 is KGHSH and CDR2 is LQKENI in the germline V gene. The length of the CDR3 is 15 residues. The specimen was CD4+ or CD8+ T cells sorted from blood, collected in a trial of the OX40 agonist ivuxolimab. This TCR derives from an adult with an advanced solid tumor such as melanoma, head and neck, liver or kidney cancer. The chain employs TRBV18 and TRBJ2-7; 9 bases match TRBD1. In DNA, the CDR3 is TGTGCCAGCTCACCACCGAGGACAGGGGCCGGGGAGCAGTACTTC. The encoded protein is CASSPPRTGAGEQYF.